This entry lists 7 T cell receptor beta chains sequenced from one sample in a study of human T cells and chemical hapten exposure. Regarding time point: pre-sensitization, week 0. The treatment is: therapeutic diphenylcyclopropenone sensitization with weekly scalp DPC. Each CDR3 protein is one row after TCRdb ran MiXCR on the RACE reads. The sample yields some 74,000 distinct CDR3 sequences, 14% seen once. The specimen comprised whole blood, sampled in connection with sensitization to the hapten diphenylcyclopropenone (DPC). These receptors came from a woman between 45 and 65 years old with alopecia areata. Some clones in this sample may be carry-over from other donors' samples.

The chain combines TRBV3-1 with TRBJ1-1; D remains unclear. Germline CDR1 reads LGHDT; CDR2 reads YNNKEL (reference sequence). The CDR3 covers 12 residues. DNA of the CDR3: TGTGTAGTTAAGTCTGGGTACACTGAAGCTTTCTTT. It yields the protein CVVKSGYTEAFF.

This clonotype has only a few counts. The CDR3, as DNA: TGTGCCAGCAGCTTAAATTCTGTCGGTGGCTACACCTTC. It translates to CASSLNSVGGYTF. V gene TRBV7-2 combines with J gene TRBJ1-2; no firm D call. The CDR3 has 13 residues. V lost 2 bases, J lost 7 bases, and 11 bases lay in between. CDR1 and CDR2 (germline): SGHTA, FQGNSA.

The rearrangement joins TRBV7-9 to TRBJ2-1; the match to TRBD2 covers 8 bases. With 7 bases clipped from V and 6 bases from J, the junction kept 5 bases outside the gene matches. The germline V gene has CDR1 SEHNR and CDR2 FQNEAQ (reference sequence). The CDR3 is made up of 13 amino acids. Here the CDR3 DNA reads TGTGCCAGCACCCCCGGGGGGGGCAATGAGCAGTTCTTC. This encodes CASTPGGGNEQFF.

Turning to this clonotype: A junction boundary mismatches the germline segment, possibly from a read error. This chain joins TRBV14 and TRBJ1-1; D gene unclear. Germline lookup yields CDR1 SGHDN and CDR2 FVKESK. This CDR3 has 13 amino acids. CDR3 amino acids: CARSQELNTEAFF. CDR3 nucleotides: TGTGCCAGAAGCCAAGAACTGAACACTGAAGCTTTCTTT.

This clonotype has only a few counts. The V and J genes are TRBV10-3 and TRBJ2-3, with TRBD1 matching 7 bases. V was clipped by 3 bases and J by 2 bases; unmatched bases: 2. The CDR3 spans 14 residues. Germline assignment: CDR1 ENHRY and CDR2 SYGVKD. The DNA of the CDR3 is TGTGCCATCAGTGACGGACAGGACACAGATACGCAGTATTTT. It translates to CAISDGQDTDTQYF.

This clonotype was found a few times. The chain carries TRBV21-1 and TRBJ1-6; whether TRBD1, the table's D call, matches the DNA was not checked. TRBV21-1 is marked as a pseudogene. The CDR3 covers 13 residues. The CDR3 loop is CASSRPGCSPLHF. The DNA of the CDR3 is TGTGCCAGCAGCAGGCCCGGGTGTTCACCCCTCCACTTT.

This clonotype was found many times. J is TRBJ2-5 and V is TRBV7-9, with 9 bases fitting TRBD2. Germline CDR1 and CDR2: SEHNR and FQNEAQ (reference sequence). The length of the CDR3 is 14 residues. V lost 4 bases, J lost 7 bases, and 7 bases stayed unmatched. CDR3 nucleotides: TGTGCCAGCAGCTCCCGACTAGCGGAAATGACCCAGTACTTC. It encodes CASSSRLAEMTQYF.